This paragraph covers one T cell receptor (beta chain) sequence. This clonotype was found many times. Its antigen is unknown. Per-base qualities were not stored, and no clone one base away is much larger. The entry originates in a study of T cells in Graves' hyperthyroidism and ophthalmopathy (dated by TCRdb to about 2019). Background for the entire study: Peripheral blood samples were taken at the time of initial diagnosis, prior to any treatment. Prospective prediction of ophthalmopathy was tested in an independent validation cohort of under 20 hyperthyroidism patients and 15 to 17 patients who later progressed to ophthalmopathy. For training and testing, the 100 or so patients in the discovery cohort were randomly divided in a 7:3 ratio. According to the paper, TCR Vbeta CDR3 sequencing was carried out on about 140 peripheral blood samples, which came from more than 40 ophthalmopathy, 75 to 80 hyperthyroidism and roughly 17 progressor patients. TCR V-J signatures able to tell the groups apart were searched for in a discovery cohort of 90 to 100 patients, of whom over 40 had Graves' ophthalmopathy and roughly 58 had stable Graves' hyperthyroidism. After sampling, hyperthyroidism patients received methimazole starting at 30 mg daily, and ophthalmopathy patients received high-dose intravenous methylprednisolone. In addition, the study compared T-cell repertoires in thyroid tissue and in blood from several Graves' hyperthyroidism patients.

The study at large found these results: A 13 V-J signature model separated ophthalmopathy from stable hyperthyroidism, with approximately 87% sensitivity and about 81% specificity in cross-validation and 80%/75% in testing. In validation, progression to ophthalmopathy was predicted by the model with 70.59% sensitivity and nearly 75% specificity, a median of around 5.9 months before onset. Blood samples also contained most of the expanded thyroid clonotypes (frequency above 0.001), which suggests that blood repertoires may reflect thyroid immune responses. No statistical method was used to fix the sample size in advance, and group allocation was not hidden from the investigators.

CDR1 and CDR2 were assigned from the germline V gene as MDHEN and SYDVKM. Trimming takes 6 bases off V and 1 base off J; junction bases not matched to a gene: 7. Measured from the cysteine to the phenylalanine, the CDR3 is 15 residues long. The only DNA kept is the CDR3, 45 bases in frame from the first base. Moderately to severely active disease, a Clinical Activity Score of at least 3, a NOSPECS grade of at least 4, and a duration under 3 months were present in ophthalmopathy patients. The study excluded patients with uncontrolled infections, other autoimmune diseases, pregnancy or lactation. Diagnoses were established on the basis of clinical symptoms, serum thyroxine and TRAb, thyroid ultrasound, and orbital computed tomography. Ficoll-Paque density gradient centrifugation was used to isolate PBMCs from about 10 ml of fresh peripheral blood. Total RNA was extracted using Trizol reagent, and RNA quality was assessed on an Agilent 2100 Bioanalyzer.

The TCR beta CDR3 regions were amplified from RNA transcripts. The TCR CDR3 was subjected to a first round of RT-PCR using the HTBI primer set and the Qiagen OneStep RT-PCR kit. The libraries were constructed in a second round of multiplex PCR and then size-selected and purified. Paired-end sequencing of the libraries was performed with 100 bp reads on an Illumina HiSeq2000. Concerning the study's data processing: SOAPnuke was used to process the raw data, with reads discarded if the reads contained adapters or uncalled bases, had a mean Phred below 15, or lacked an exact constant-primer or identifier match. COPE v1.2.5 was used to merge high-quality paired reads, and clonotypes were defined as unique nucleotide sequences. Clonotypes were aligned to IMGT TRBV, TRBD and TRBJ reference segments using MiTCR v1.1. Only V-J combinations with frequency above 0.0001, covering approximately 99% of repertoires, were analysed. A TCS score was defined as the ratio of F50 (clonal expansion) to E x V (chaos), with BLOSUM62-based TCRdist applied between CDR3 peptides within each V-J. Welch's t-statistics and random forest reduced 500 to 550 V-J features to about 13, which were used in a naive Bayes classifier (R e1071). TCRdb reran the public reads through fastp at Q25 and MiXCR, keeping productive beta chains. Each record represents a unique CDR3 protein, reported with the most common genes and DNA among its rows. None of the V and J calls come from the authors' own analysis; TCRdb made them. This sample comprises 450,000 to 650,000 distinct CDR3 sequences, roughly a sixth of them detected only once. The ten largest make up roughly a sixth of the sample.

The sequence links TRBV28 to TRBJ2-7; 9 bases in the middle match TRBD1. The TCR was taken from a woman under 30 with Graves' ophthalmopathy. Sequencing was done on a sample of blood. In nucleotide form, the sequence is TGTGCCAGCAGCCCCTCGACAGGGGGGTCCTACGAGCAGTACTTC. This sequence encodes CASSPSTGGSYEQYF.